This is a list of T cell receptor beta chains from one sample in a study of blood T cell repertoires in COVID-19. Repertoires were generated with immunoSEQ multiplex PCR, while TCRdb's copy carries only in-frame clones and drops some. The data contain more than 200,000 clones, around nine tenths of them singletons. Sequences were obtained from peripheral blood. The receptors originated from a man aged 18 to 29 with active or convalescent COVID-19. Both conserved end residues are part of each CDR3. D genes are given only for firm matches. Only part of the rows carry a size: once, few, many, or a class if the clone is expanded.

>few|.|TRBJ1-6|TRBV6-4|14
TGTGCCAGCAGTCGTTCTCCGGGGGGATCACCCCTCCACTTT
CASSRSPGGSPLHF
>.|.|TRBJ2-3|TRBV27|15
TGTGCCAGCAGTTCAGACGGACTTAGCACAGATACGCAGTATTTT
CASSSDGLSTDTQYF
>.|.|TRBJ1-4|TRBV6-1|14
TGTGCCAGCAGTGAAGGGGGCGCTAATGAAAAACTGTTTTTT
CASSEGGANEKLFF
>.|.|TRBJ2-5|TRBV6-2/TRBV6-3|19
TGTGCCAGCAGTTACTCGATAATCCCCTCAGCGGCGCTACAAGAGACCCAGTACTTC
CASSYSIIPSAALQETQYF
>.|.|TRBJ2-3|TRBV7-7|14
TGTGCCAGCAGCCCTGAGGAGCTGGCAGATACGCAGTATTTT
CASSPEELADTQYF
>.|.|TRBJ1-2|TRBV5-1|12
TGCGCCAGCAGCTCTGACAGCTATGGCTACACCTTC
CASSSDSYGYTF
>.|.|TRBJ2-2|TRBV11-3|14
TGTGCCAGCAGCCCATCGACTCAGACCGGGGAGCTGTTTTTT
CASSPSTQTGELFF
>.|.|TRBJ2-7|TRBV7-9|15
TGTGCCAGCAGCAACCGGGAACCACCCATTACGGAGCAGTACTTC
CASSNREPPITEQYF
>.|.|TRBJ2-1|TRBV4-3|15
TGCGCCAGCAGCCAAGCGGGGCAGGGAGGCCATGAGCAGTTCTTC
CASSQAGQGGHEQFF
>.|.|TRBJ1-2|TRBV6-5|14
TGTGCCAGCAGCCGCAAGAGGGATTCGGGTGGCTACACCTTC
CASSRKRDSGGYTF
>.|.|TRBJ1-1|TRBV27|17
TGTGCCAGCAGTTTCAGGGTTTTCTCAGCCATGAACACTGAAGCTTTCTTT
CASSFRVFSAMNTEAFF
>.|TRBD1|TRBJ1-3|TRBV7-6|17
TGTGCCAGCAGCTTAGCGCGGACAGGGGCGAGAGAAAACACCATATATTTT
CASSLARTGARENTIYF
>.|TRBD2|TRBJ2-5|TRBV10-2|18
TGCGCCAGCAGTGAACCGTGGCTAGCGGGAGTACAGCAAGAGACCCAGTACTTC
CASSEPWLAGVQQETQYF
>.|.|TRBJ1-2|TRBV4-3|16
TGCGCCAGCAGCCAAGATCCCAGGACTCTTAACTATGGCTACACCTTC
CASSQDPRTLNYGYTF
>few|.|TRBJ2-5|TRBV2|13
TGTGCCAGCAGTGCACTCGCCCGGGTGACCCAGTACTTC
CASSALARVTQYF
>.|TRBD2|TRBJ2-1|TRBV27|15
TGTGCCAGCTTCCGCGCGGGAGGGCAATACAATGAGCAGTTCTTC
CASFRAGGQYNEQFF
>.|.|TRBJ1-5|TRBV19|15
TGTGCCAGTACTGGGTCGAGGATTGAGAGCCAGCCCCAGCATTTT
CASTGSRIESQPQHF
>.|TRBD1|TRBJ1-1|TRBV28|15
TGTGCCAGCAGTTCCTTGGGACAGATGAACACTGAAGCTTTCTTT
CASSSLGQMNTEAFF
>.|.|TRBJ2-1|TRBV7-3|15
TGTGCCAGCAGCTTAGGGGCCCCAGCCTCGAATGAGCAGTTCTTC
CASSLGAPASNEQFF
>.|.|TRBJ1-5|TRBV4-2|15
TGTGCCAGCACCCCCCCGCGGCTGATCAATCAGCCCCAGCATTTT
CASTPPRLINQPQHF
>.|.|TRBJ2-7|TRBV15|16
TGTGCCACCAGCAGAGATCCAGGACAGCTATTCTACGAGCAGTACTTC
CATSRDPGQLFYEQYF
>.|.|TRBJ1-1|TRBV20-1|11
TGCAGTGCCTCAGACAGTCCTGAAGCTTTCTTT
CSASDSPEAFF
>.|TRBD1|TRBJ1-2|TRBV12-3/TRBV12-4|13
TGTGCCAGCAGTCCGGGACAGCCCTATGGCTACACCTTC
CASSPGQPYGYTF
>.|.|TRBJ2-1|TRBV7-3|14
TGTGCCAGCAATAAGGGAGGTGTCCACAATGAGCAGTTCTTC
CASNKGGVHNEQFF
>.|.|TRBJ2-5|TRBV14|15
TGTGCCAGCAGCCAAGGACTAACGGTCAAAGAGACCCAGTACTTC
CASSQGLTVKETQYF
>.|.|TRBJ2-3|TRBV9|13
TGTGCCAGCAGCGTAGCTTTCGCAGATACGCAGTATTTT
CASSVAFADTQYF
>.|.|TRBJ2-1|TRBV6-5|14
TGTGCCAGCAGTTACTCGAGCTCCTACAATGAGCAGTTCTTC
CASSYSSSYNEQFF
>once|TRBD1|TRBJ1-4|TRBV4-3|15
TGCGCCAGCAGCCAAGACTACAGGGGGAATGAAAAACTGTTTTTT
CASSQDYRGNEKLFF
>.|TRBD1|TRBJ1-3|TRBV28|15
TGTGCCAGCAGTACCTGGACAGGCTCTGGAAACACCATATATTTT
CASSTWTGSGNTIYF
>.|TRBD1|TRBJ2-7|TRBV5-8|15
TGTGCCAGCAGCTCTACAGGGGCCACATCCTACGAGCAGTACTTC
CASSSTGATSYEQYF